This TCR beta chain originates from a study of blood T cell repertoires in COVID-19. This clone has only one observation. The CDR3 is 14 amino acids. CDR1 and CDR2 from the germline V gene are SGHRS and YFSETQ. Trimming stripped 5 bases from V and 2 bases from J, with 14 bases between. Some clones are missing from TCRdb's copy, which holds only in-frame ones; the method was immunoSEQ multiplex PCR. The sample carries about 190,000 clones, about 86% recorded once. The sequence was collected from a woman aged 25 to 39 with active or convalescent COVID-19. The chain uses TRBV5-1 and TRBJ2-7; possible D gene TRBD2, 5 bases. Sequencing was performed on peripheral blood. In DNA form, the CDR3 reads TGCGCCAGCAGTCCGACCCCGGGGACCTACGAGCAGTACTTC. It codes for CASSPTPGTYEQYF.